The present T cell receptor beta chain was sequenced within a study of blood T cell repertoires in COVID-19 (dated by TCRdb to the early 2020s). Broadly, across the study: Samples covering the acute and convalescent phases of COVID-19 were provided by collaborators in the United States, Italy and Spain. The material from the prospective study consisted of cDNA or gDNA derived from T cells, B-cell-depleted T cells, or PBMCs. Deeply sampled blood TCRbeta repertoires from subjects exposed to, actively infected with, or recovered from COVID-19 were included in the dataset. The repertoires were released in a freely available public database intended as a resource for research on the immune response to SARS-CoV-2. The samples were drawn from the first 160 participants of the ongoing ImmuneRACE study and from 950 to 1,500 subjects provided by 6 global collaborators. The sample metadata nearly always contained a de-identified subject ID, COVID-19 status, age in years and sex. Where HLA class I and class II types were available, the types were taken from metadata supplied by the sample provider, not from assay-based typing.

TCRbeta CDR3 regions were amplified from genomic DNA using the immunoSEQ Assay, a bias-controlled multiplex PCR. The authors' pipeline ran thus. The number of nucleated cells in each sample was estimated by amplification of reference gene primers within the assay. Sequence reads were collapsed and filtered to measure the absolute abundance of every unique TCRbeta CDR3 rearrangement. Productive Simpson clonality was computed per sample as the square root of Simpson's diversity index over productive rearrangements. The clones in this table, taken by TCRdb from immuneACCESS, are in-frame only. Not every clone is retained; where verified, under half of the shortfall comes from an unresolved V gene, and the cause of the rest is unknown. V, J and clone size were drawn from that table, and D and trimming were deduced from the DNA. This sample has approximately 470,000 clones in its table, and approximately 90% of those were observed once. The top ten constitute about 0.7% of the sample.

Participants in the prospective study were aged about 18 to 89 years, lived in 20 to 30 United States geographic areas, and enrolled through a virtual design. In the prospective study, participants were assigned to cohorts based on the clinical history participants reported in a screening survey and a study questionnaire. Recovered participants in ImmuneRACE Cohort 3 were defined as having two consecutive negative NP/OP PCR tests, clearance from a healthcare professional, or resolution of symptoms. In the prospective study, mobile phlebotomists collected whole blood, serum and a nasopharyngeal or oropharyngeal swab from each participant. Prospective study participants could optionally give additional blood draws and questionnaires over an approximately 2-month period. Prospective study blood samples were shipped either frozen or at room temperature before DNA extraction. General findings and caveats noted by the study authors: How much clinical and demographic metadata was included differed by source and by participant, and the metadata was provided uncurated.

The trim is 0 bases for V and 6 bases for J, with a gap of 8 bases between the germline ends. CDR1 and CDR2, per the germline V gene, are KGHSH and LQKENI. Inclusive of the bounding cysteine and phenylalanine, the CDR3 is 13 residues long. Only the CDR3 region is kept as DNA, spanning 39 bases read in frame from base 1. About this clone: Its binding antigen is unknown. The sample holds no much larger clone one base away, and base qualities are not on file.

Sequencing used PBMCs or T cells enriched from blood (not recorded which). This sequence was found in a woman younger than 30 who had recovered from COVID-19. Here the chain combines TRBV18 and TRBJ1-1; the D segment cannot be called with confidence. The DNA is TGTGCCAGCTCACCACCGGTAGAGGCTGAAGCTTTCTTT. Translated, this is CASSPPVEAEAFF. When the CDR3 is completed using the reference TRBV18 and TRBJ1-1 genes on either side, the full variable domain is NAGVMQNPRHLVRRRGQEARLRCSPMKGHSHVYWYRQLPEEGLKFMVYLQKENIIDESGMPKERFSAEFPKEGPSILRIQQVVRGDSAAYFCASSPPVEAEAFFGQGTRLTVV.